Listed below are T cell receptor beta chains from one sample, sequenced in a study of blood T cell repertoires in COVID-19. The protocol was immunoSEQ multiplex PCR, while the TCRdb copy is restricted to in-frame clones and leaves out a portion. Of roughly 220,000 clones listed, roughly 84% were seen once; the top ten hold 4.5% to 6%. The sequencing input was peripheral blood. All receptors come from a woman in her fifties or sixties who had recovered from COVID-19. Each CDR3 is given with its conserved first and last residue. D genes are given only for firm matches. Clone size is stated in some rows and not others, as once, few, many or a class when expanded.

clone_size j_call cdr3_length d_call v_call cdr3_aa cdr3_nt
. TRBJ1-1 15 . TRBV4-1 CASSQPWEGGTEAFF TGCGCCAGCAGCCAACCCTGGGAGGGCGGCACTGAAGCTTTCTTT
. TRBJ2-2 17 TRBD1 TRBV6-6 CASSRPPGGRRTGELFF TGTGCCAGCAGTCGCCCCCCAGGGGGCAGGAGGACCGGGGAGCTGTTTTTT
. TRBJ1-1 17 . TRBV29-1 CSVEDLGGRGMNTEAFF TGCAGCGTTGAAGATCTGGGGGGACGGGGGATGAACACTGAAGCTTTCTTT
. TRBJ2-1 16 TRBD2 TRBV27 CASSLSSGASYNEQFF TGTGCCAGCAGTTTATCTAGCGGGGCCTCCTACAATGAGCAGTTCTTC
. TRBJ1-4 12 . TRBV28 CASSFGNEKLFF TGTGCCAGCAGTTTCGGTAACGAAAAACTGTTTTTT
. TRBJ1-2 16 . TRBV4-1 CASSQDLVAFGYGYTF TGCGCCAGCAGCCAAGATCTGGTCGCGTTTGGCTATGGCTACACCTTC
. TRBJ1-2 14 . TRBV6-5 CASSYWGGCYGYTF TGTGCCAGCAGTTATTGGGGGGGATGCTACGGCTACACCTTC
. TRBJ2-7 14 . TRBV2 CASSGGDGNYEQYF TGTGCCAGCAGTGGGGGGGACGGCAACTACGAGCAGTACTTC
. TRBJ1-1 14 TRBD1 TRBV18 CASSPEGADTEAFF TGTGCCAGCTCACCCGAGGGGGCCGACACTGAAGCTTTCTTT
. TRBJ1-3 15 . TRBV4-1 CASSHDSSSGNTIYF TGCGCCAGCAGCCATGACAGCAGCTCTGGAAACACCATATATTTT
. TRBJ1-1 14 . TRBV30 CAWSVRGWKTEAFF TGTGCCTGGAGTGTACGGGGTTGGAAAACTGAAGCTTTCTTT
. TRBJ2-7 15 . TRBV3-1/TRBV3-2 CASSHRDTYSYEQYF TGTGCCAGCAGCCACCGGGACACCTATTCTTACGAGCAGTACTTC
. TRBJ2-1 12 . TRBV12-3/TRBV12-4 CASSPPYNEQFF TGTGCCAGCAGCCCCCCATACAATGAGCAGTTCTTC
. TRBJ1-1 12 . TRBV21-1 CASSKEGRGAFF TGTGCCAGCAGCAAAGAAGGCAGGGGAGCTTTCTTT
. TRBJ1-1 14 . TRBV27 CASSLAGVRTEAFF TGTGCCAGCAGTTTAGCGGGAGTTCGGACTGAAGCTTTCTTT
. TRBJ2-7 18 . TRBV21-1 CASSGRVGPREAVGEQYF TGTGCCAGCAGCGGAAGGGTAGGGCCTAGGGAAGCGGTTGGCGAGCAGTACTTC
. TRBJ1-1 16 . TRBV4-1 CASSQVFLIQGAEAFF TGCGCCAGCAGCCAAGTTTTTTTGATTCAGGGCGCTGAAGCTTTCTTT
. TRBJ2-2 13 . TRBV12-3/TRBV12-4 CASSLRDRGELFF TGTGCCAGCAGTCTCCGCGACAGGGGGGAGCTGTTTTTT
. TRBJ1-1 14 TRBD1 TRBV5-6 CASSDTGELIVAFF TGTGCCAGCAGCGATACAGGGGAACTAATTGTAGCTTTCTTT
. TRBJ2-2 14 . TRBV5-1 CASSFAGNTGELFF TGCGCCAGCAGCTTCGCCGGGAACACCGGGGAGCTGTTTTTT
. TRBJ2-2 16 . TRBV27 CASSLLFTPNTGELFF TGTGCCAGCAGTTTACTGTTTACACCGAACACCGGGGAGCTGTTTTTT
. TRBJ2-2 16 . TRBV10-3 CAISEWGGVDAGELFF TGTGCCATCAGTGAGTGGGGCGGCGTCGACGCCGGGGAGCTGTTTTTT
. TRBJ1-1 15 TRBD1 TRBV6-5 CASSISGTGDTEAFF TGTGCCAGCAGTATATCCGGGACAGGAGACACTGAAGCTTTCTTT
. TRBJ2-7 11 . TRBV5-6 CASSSGSEQYF TGTGCCAGCAGCTCGGGTTCCGAGCAGTACTTC
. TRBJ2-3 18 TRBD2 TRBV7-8 CASSPDRRGAGKTDTQYF TGTGCCAGCAGCCCTGACCGGCGGGGGGCCGGAAAAACAGATACGCAGTATTTT
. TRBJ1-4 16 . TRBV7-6 CASSLGGAAGEEKLFF TGTGCCAGCAGCTTAGGTGGTGCAGCAGGGGAAGAAAAACTGTTTTTT
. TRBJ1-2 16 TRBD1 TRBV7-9 CASSLAFQGAGYGYTF TGTGCCAGCAGCTTAGCGTTTCAGGGGGCTGGCTATGGCTACACCTTC
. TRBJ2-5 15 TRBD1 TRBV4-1 CASSQVTGGTETQYF TGCGCCAGCAGCCAAGTCACAGGGGGCACTGAGACCCAGTACTTC
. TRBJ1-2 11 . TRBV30 CAWSGDYGYTF TGTGCCTGGTCAGGGGACTATGGCTACACCTTC
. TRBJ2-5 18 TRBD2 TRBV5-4 CASSPVRPERGGWETQYF TGTGCCAGCAGCCCGGTGCGACCGGAGCGGGGGGGCTGGGAGACCCAGTACTTC
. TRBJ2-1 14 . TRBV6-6 CASEGGSSYNEQFF TGTGCCAGCGAGGGGGGGAGCTCCTACAATGAGCAGTTCTTC
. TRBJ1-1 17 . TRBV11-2 CASSLRGRVLTNTEAFF TGTGCCAGCAGCTTAAGGGGCAGGGTCCTCACGAACACTGAAGCTTTCTTT
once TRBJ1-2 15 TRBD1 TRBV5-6 CASSLGDRVGYGYTF TGTGCCAGCAGCTTGGGGGACAGGGTTGGCTATGGCTACACCTTC
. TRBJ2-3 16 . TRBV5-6 CASSFSPGRRVDTQYF TGTGCCAGCAGCTTTTCGCCAGGGCGAAGGGTAGATACGCAGTATTTT
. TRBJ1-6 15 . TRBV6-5 CASSYLLAGHSPLHF TGTGCCAGCAGTTACCTCCTGGCAGGACACTCACCCCTCCACTTT
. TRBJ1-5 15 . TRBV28 CASSPSDSSNQPQHF TGTGCCAGCAGTCCCTCGGACAGTAGCAATCAGCCCCAGCATTTT
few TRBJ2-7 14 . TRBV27 CASSFRGRVYEQYF TGTGCCAGCAGCTTCCGCGGCAGGGTTTACGAGCAGTACTTC
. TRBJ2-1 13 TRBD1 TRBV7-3 CASSPDRDNEQFF TGTGCCAGCAGCCCGGACAGGGATAATGAGCAGTTCTTC
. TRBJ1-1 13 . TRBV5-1 CASAARLNTEAFF TGCGCCAGCGCGGCACGGCTGAACACTGAAGCTTTCTTT
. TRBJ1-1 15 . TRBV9 CASSVVSGFNTEAFF TGTGCCAGCAGCGTAGTATCGGGATTCAACACTGAAGCTTTCTTT
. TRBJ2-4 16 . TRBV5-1 CASSPRGGASKNIQYF TGCGCCAGCAGCCCAAGAGGGGGGGCATCCAAAAACATTCAGTACTTC
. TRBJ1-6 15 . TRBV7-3 CASSLTGVMSSPLHF TGTGCCAGCAGCTTAACCGGGGTAATGAGTTCACCCCTCCACTTT
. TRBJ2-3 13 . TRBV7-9 CASSFTVTDTQYF TGTGCCAGCAGCTTTACAGTCACAGATACGCAGTATTTT
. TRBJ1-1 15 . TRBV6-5 CASRRTWGRGTEAFF TGTGCCAGCAGAAGGACGTGGGGGCGCGGCACTGAAGCTTTCTTT
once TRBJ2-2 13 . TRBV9 CASSVAGSGELFF TGTGCCAGCAGCGTAGCCGGGTCTGGGGAGCTGTTTTTT
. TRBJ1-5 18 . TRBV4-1 CASSQDPRRFYEGQPQHF TGCGCCAGCAGCCAAGACCCCCGCCGATTTTATGAGGGTCAGCCCCAGCATTTT
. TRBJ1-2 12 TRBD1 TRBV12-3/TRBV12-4 CASSPSTGSYTF TGTGCCAGCAGCCCATCGACAGGGAGCTACACCTTC
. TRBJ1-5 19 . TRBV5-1 CASSLAPGAGPYSNQPQHF TGCGCCAGCAGCTTGGCCCCAGGAGCAGGGCCCTATAGCAATCAGCCCCAGCATTTT
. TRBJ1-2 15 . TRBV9 CASSVGSRATYGYTF TGTGCCAGCAGCGTAGGGAGCAGGGCCACCTATGGCTACACCTTC
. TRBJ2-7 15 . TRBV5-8 CASSLGGGSSSEQYF TGTGCCAGCAGCTTGGGGGGAGGATCCTCATCGGAGCAGTACTTC
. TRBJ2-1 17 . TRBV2 CASSEIRGGATYNEQFF TGTGCCAGCAGTGAAATTCGAGGGGGGGCCACCTACAATGAGCAGTTCTTC
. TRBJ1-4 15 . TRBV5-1 CASSLDEGRNEKLFF TGCGCCAGCAGCTTGGATGAGGGGAGGAATGAAAAACTGTTTTTT
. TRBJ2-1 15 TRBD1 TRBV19 CASSMTGNSYNEQFF TGTGCCAGTAGTATGACAGGGAACTCCTACAATGAGCAGTTCTTC
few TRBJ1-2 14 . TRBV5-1 CASSPQGGNYGYTF TGCGCCAGCAGCCCCCAGGGAGGTAACTATGGCTACACCTTC
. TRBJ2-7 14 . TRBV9 CASSPPGLSYEQYF TGTGCCAGCAGCCCTCCGGGGTTATCCTACGAGCAGTACTTC
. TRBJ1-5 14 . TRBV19 CASSGSGANQPQHF TGTGCCAGTAGTGGTTCAGGGGCCAATCAGCCCCAGCATTTT
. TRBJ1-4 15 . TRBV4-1 CASSLAGHANEKLFF TGCGCCAGCAGCCTAGCCGGACACGCTAATGAAAAACTGTTTTTT
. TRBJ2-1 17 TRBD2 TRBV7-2 CASSLPSGGHSYNEQFF TGTGCCAGCAGCTTACCTAGCGGGGGGCATTCCTACAATGAGCAGTTCTTC
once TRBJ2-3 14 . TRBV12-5 CASGQQGPADTQYF TGTGCTAGTGGCCAACAGGGCCCCGCAGATACGCAGTATTTT
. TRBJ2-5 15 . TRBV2 CASSARQVAEETQYF TGTGCCAGCAGTGCCCGACAGGTCGCTGAGGAGACCCAGTACTTC